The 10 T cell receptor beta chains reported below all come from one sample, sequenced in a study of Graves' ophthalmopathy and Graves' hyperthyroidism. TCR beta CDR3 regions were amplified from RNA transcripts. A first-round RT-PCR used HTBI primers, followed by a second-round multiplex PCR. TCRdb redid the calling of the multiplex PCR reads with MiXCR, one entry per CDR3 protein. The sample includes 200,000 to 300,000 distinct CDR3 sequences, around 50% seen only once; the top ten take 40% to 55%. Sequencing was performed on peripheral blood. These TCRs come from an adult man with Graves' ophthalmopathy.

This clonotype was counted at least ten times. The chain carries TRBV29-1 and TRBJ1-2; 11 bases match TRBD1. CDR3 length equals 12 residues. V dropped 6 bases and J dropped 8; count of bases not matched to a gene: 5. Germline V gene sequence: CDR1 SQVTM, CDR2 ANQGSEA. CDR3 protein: CSVGQGVGGYTF. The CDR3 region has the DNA TGCAGCGTGGGACAGGGGGTAGGAGGCTACACCTTC. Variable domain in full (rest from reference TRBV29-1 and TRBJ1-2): SAVISQKPSRDICQRGTSLTIQCQVDSQVTMMFWYRQQPGQSLTLIATANQGSEATYESGFVIDKFPISRPNLTFSTLTVSNMSPEDSSIYLCSVGQGVGGYTFGSGTRLTVV.

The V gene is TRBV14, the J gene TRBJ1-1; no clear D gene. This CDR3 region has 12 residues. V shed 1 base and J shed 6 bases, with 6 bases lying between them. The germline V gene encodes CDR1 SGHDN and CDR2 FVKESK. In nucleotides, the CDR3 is TGTGCCAGCAGCCAAGGGGCGCCTGAAGCTTTCTTT. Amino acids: CASSQGAPEAFF.

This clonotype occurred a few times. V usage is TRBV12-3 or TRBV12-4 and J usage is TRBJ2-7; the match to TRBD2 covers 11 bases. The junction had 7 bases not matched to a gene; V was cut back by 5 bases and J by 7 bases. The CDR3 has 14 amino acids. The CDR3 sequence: CASSPTSGSREQYF. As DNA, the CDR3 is TGTGCCAGCAGTCCTACTAGCGGGAGTCGGGAGCAGTACTTC.

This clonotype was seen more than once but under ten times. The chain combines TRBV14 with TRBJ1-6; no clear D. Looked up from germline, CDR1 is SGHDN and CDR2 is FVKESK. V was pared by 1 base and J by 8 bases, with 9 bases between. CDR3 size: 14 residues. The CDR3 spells CASSQVGRYSPLHF. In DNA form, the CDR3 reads TGTGCCAGCAGCCAAGTGGGCAGGTATTCACCCCTCCACTTT.

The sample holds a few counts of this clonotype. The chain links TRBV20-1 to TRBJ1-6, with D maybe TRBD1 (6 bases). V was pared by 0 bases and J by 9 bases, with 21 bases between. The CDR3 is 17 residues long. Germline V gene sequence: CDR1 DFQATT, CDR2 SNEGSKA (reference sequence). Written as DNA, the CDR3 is TGCAGTGCTAGAGATCCGGCCCGGGGACAAGGAGGTTCACCCCTCCACTTT. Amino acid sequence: CSARDPARGQGGSPLHF.

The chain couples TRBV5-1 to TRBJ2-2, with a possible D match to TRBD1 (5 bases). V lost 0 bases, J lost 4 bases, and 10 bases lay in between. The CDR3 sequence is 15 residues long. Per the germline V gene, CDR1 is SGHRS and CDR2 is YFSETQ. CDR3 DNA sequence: TGCGCCAGCAGCTTGGAGGACACTTCCACCGGGGAGCTGTTTTTT. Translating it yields CASSLEDTSTGELFF.

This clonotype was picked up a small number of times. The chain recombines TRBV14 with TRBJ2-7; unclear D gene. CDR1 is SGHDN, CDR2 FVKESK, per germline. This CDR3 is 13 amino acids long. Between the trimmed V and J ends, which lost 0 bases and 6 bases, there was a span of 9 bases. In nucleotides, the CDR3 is TGTGCCAGCAGCCAAGATCAGAGGACCGAGCAGTACTTC. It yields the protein CASSQDQRTEQYF.

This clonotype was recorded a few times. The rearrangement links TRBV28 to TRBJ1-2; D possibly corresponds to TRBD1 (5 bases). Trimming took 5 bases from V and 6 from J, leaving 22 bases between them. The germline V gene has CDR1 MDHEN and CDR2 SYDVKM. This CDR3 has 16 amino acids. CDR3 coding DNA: TGTGCCAGCAGTAGCCCACAAGCATGGAGGGGCGATGGCTACACCTTC. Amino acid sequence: CASSSPQAWRGDGYTF.

The CDR3 DNA follows: TGTGCCAGCAGCTTAGAGAGGACTGAAGCTTTCTTT. It is translated as CASSLERTEAFF. V usage is TRBV7-2 and J usage is TRBJ1-1; D is undetermined. Germline loops: CDR1 SGHTA, CDR2 FQGNSA. The V gene lost 1 base and the J gene lost 5 bases, with 5 bases spanning the gap. This CDR3 spans 12 amino acids.

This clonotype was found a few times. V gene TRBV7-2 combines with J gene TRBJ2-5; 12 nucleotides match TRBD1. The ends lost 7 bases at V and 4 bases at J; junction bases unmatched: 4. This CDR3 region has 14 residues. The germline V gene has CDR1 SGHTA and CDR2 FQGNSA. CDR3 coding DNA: TGTGCCAGCAAAGGGACAGGGGGCTCAGAGACCCAGTACTTC. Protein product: CASKGTGGSETQYF.